This T cell receptor (beta chain) was captured in a study of long-term antiretroviral therapy in people with HIV. For this clone: The antigen is unknown.

The CDR3 runs to 15 residues. The germline CDR1 and CDR2 sequences are SGHAT and FQNNGV. V lost 5 bases to trimming and J lost 3 bases, with 14 bases between them. Whole-study results and caveats: Before ART, certain clones expanded, and these dominated the repertoire at all time points. With ART, diversity went up but was still lower than in transplant donor controls. Participants lacked recorded data on ART adherence, viral resistance or therapy changes.

Sequencing relied on immunoSEQ assay v3.0, run at survey level. The repertoire was sequenced with immunoSEQ multiplex PCR; TCRdb's copy has only in-frame clones and lacks some. The sample includes 30,000 to 40,000 clones, about four fifths seen only once; the top ten take about an eighth. V gene TRBV11-2 combines with J gene TRBJ1-3; no reliable D call. This TCR derives from a man between 18 and 35 years old with HIV. Sequencing used unsorted PBMCs, obtained 0.3 years after starting antiretroviral therapy. The CDR3 reads CASSLSGYNGNTIYF. The DNA of the CDR3 is TGTGCCAGCAGCCTTAGTGGGTATAATGGAAACACCATATATTTT.